The rows below give T cell receptor beta chains drawn from one sample of a study of blood T cells in healthy people across ages. TCRdb processed the 5' RACE reads anew with MiXCR; each CDR3 protein has one entry. The table has about 800,000 distinct CDR3 sequences, 58% seen once; the top ten hold around 20%. The material sequenced was blood. Every receptor here comes from a man aged 25 to 40 in good health. The CDR3 runs from the conserved cysteine through the conserved F or W. D genes are given only for firm matches. Size values are once, few and many counts, or a class for expanded clones, and some rows have none.

clone_size j_call v_call d_call cdr3_aa cdr3_nt
. TRBJ1-6 TRBV20-1 TRBD1 CSASPRQGDSPLHF TGCAGTGCTAGCCCACGACAGGGGGACTCACCCCTCCACTTT
. TRBJ2-3 TRBV10-3 . CAIRADLSTDTQYF TGTGCCATCAGAGCGGACCTAAGCACAGATACGCAGTATTTT
. TRBJ1-2 TRBV15 . CATREGTVNYGYTF TGTGCCACCAGGGAAGGAACAGTCAACTATGGCTACACCTTC
. TRBJ2-7 TRBV6-5 . CASSLMGVAYEQYF TGTGCCAGCAGTCTCATGGGGGTAGCGTACGAGCAGTACTTC
. TRBJ2-1 TRBV29-1 TRBD2 CSVVSGGAYEQFF TGCAGCGTTGTTAGCGGGGGGGCCTATGAGCAGTTCTTC
few TRBJ1-2 TRBV21-1 . CASSKPPQAYGYTF TGTGCCAGCAGCAAACCCCCTCAGGCCTATGGCTACACCTTC
. TRBJ2-1 TRBV6-8 . CASSYVRTCSRNGQFF TGTGCCAGCAGTTACGTCCGGACATGCTCACGGAATGGGCAGTTCTTC
. TRBJ2-1 TRBV11-2 . CASTIPTMNEQFF TGTGCCAGCACCATCCCGACCATGAATGAGCAGTTCTTC
. TRBJ2-3 TRBV10-3 TRBD1 CAISLDRETGTQYF TGTGCCATCAGTTTGGACAGGGAGACGGGTACGCAGTATTTT
. TRBJ1-6 TRBV6-5 TRBD1 CASSYRPKTGTEAGYYNSPLHF TGTGCCAGCAGTTACAGACCAAAGACAGGGACAGAGGCGGGATATTATAATTCACCCCTCCACTTT
. TRBJ1-2 TRBV30 . CAWSVPGLPLWSYTF TGTGCCTGGAGTGTTCCGGGACTACCACTATGGAGCTACACCTTC
. TRBJ1-2 TRBV7-9 . CASSRDSTFYGYTF TGTGCCAGCAGCCGCGACAGCACCTTCTATGGCTACACCTTC
. TRBJ1-5 TRBV3-1 . CASSQGFGGASNQPQHF TGTGCCAGCAGCCAAGGTTTTGGGGGCGCAAGCAATCAGCCCCAGCATTTT
few TRBJ2-3 TRBV7-2 . CASSFRVGDTQYF TGTGCCAGCAGCTTCCGAGTGGGAGATACGCAGTATTTT
. TRBJ1-2 TRBV6-2/TRBV6-3 TRBD1 CASSFRPGQGAYGYTF TGTGCCAGCAGTTTTAGGCCGGGACAGGGGGCCTATGGCTACACCTTC
once TRBJ2-2 TRBV7-9 TRBD1 CASSSPSGTVNTGELFF TGTGCCAGCAGCTCGCCCTCCGGGACAGTCAACACCGGGGAGCTGTTTTTT
few TRBJ2-1 TRBV20-1 TRBD1 CSARPDRVEYNEQFF TGCAGTGCTCGCCCGGACAGGGTGGAGTACAATGAGCAGTTCTTC
. TRBJ1-6 TRBV10-3 . CAISERDGENSPLHF TGTGCCATCAGTGAGCGGGACGGGGAGAATTCACCCCTCCACTTT
. TRBJ2-1 TRBV27 . CASSIDGESSYNEQFF TGTGCCAGCAGCATCGACGGGGAGAGCTCCTACAATGAGCAGTTCTTC
. TRBJ2-3 TRBV10-3 TRBD1 CAISGPGQGMNPSTDTQYF TGTGCCATCAGTGGCCCGGGACAGGGTATGAATCCAAGCACAGATACGCAGTATTTT
. TRBJ2-3 TRBV20-1 . CSARVSGSIDTQYF TGCAGTGCTAGAGTGAGCGGCAGCATAGATACGCAGTATTTT
. TRBJ1-1 TRBV7-3 . CASSHTGVGLTEAFF TGTGCCAGCAGCCACACCGGCGTGGGACTCACTGAAGCTTTCTTT
many TRBJ2-4 TRBV28 . CASSTSGAGKNIQYF TGTGCCAGCAGTACCTCAGGGGCCGGCAAAAACATTCAGTACTTC
. TRBJ2-5 TRBV2 TRBD1 CASREDRGRETQYF TGTGCCAGCAGGGAAGACAGGGGTCGGGAGACCCAGTACTTC
. TRBJ2-7 TRBV9 . CASSPEDQFLEQYF TGTGCCAGCAGCCCTGAGGATCAGTTCCTCGAGCAGTACTTC
. TRBJ2-1 TRBV4-2 . CASSQDLYNEQFF TGTGCCAGCAGCCAAGATCTTTACAATGAGCAGTTCTTC
few TRBJ2-5 TRBV7-2 TRBD2 CASSLVGAGEETQYF TGTGCCAGCAGCTTAGTAGGGGCGGGGGAAGAGACCCAGTACTTC
. TRBJ2-7 TRBV2 . CASIGGLYEQYF TGTGCCAGCATCGGGGGCCTCTACGAGCAGTACTTC
. TRBJ2-6 TRBV27 . CASMQLSGANALTF TGTGCCAGCATGCAGCTCTCTGGGGCCAACGCCCTGACTTTC
once TRBJ2-7 TRBV7-8 TRBD1 CASSPDRVGPSNEQYF TGTGCCAGCAGCCCCGACAGGGTAGGACCCTCCAACGAGCAGTACTTC